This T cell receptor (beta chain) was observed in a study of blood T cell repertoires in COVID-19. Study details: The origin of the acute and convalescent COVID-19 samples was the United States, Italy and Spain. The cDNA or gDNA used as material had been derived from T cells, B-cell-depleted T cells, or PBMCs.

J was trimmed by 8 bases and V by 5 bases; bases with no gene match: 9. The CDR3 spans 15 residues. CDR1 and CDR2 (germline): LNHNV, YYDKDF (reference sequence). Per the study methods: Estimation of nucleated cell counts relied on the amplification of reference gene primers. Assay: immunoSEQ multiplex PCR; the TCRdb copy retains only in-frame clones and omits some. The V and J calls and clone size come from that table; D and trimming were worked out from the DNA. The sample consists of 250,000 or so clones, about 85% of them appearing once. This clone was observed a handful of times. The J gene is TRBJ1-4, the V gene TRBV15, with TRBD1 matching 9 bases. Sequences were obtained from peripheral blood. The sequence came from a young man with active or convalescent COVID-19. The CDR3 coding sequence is TGTGCCACCAGCGACAGGGGGTCGGGTGAAGAAAAACTGTTTTTT. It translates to CATSDRGSGEEKLFF. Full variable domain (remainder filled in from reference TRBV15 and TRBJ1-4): DAMVIQNPRYQVTQFGKPVTLSCSQTLNHNVMYWYQQKSSQAPKLLFHYYDKDFNNEADTPDNFQSRRPNTSFCFLDIRSPGLGDTAMYLCATSDRGSGEEKLFFGSGTQLSVL.